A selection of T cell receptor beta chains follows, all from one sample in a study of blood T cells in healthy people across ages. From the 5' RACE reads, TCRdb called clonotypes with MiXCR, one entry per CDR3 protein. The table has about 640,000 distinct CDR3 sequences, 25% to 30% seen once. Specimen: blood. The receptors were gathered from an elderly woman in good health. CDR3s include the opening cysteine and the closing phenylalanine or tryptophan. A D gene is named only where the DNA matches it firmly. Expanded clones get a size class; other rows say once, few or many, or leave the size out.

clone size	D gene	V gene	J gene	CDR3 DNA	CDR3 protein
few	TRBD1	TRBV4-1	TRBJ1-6	TGCGCCAGCAGCCAAACGCGGGACAGAAATAATTCACCCCTCCACTTT	CASSQTRDRNNSPLHF
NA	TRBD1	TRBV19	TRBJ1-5	TGTGCCAGTAGTACCCGACAGGGGAATAGCAATCAGCCCCAGCATTTT	CASSTRQGNSNQPQHF
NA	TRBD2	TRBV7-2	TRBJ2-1	TGTGCCAGCAGCTTGGTTCAGTCGGCGGGGGCCTACAATGAGCAGTTCTTC	CASSLVQSAGAYNEQFF
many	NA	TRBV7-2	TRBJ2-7	TGTGCCAGCAGCCCGACCCTGGGCCGCGAGCAGTACTTC	CASSPTLGREQYF
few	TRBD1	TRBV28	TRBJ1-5	TGTGCCAGCGAAACAGGGGGCCCCCAGCCCCAGCATTTT	CASETGGPQPQHF
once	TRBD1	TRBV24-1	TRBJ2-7	TGTGCCACCAGTGGTGGGACAGGCCCCTACAATGAGCAGTACTTC	CATSGGTGPYNEQYF
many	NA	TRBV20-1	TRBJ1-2	TGCAGTGCTAGAGAAGTAAGGGGCTATGGCTACACCTTC	CSAREVRGYGYTF
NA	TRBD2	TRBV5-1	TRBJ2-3	TGCGCCTGCAGCTTGGGGGTGAAACGACTAGCGAGCGCAGATACGCAGTATTTT	CACSLGVKRLASADTQYF
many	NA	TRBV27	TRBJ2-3	TGTGCCAGCAGCCGGAGGGGGGTATTTAGCACAGATACGCAGTATTTT	CASSRRGVFSTDTQYF
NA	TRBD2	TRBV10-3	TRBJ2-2	TGTGCCATCAGTGAGTCAGGGCTAGCGGGGGCCGCGGACACCGGGGAGCTGTTTTTT	CAISESGLAGAADTGELFF
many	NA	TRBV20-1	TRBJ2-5	TGCAGTGCTAGTGGAGGAGTGGGGACCCAGTACTTC	CSASGGVGTQYF
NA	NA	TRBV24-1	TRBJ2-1	TGTGCCACCAGTGCCCTTTCGAATGAGCAGTTCTTC	CATSALSNEQFF